These 5 T cell receptor beta chains were sequenced from one sample in a study of Graves' ophthalmopathy and Graves' hyperthyroidism. The TCR beta CDR3 regions underwent amplification from RNA transcripts. After a first-round RT-PCR with HTBI primers, a second-round multiplex PCR was run. From the multiplex PCR reads, TCRdb called clonotypes with MiXCR, one entry per CDR3 protein. The sample shows 740,000 or so distinct CDR3 sequences, 40% of them seen only once. The specimen was peripheral blood. These receptors originate from an adult man with Graves' ophthalmopathy.

The chain is built from TRBV24-1 and TRBJ2-3; 9 bases agree with TRBD1. CDR1 and CDR2 from the germline V gene are KGHDR and SFDVKD. The V gene end was trimmed by 3 bases and the J gene end by 5 bases; junction bases not matched to a gene: 8. CDR3 size: 16 residues. The CDR3 DNA sequence: TGTGCCACCAGTGATCGAACAGGGGGCGCGGGAGATACGCAGTATTTT. Translation: CATSDRTGGAGDTQYF.

The chain recombines TRBV25-1 with TRBJ2-7; 7 nucleotides match TRBD1. V gave up 4 bases and J gave up 3 bases; unmatched junction bases: 6. This CDR3 has 14 residues. Germline V CDR1 and CDR2: MGHDK, SYGVNS. CDR3 amino acids: CASSVGTEHYEQYF. The CDR3 DNA is TGTGCCAGCAGTGTCGGGACAGAACACTACGAGCAGTACTTC.

The count of this clonotype is one. V gene TRBV15 combines with J gene TRBJ2-7; 10 positions agree with TRBD1. Germline values: CDR1 LNHNV, CDR2 YYDKDF (reference sequence). Unmatched junction bases numbered 6, after V lost 3 bases and J lost 4 bases. The CDR3 loop spans 15 amino acids. The CDR3 is CATSSFRQGAYEQYF. DNA for the CDR3: TGTGCCACCAGCAGCTTTAGACAGGGGGCATACGAGCAGTACTTC. The full variable domain, rest sourced from reference TRBV15 and TRBJ2-7, is DAMVIQNPRYQVTQFGKPVTLSCSQTLNHNVMYWYQQKSSQAPKLLFHYYDKDFNNEADTPDNFQSRRPNTSFCFLDIRSPGLGDTAMYLCATSSFRQGAYEQYFGPGTRLTVT.

The rearrangement joins TRBV29-1 to TRBJ1-6; TRBD1 aligns across 7 bases. Looked up from germline, CDR1 is SQVTM and CDR2 is ANQGSEA. The trim removed 6 bases at V and 8 bases at J, leaving 10 bases unmatched. This CDR3 has 14 amino acids. CDR3 in amino acids: CSVDSRGIDSPLHF. CDR3 nucleotides: TGCAGCGTGGATAGCAGGGGGATCGATTCACCCCTCCACTTT.

The chain couples TRBV11-2 to TRBJ1-3; D is perhaps TRBD1 (5 bases). Germline V gives CDR1 SGHAT, CDR2 FQNNGV. The CDR3 consists of 12 residues. V lost 5 bases and J 12 bases, leaving 14 bases between the germline ends. CDR3 sequence: CASSKDGQGIYF. The CDR3 nucleotides read TGTGCCAGCAGCAAGGACGGACAAGGCATATATTTT.